This T cell receptor beta chain was found in a study of beta chain features in type 1 diabetes. About the research overall: Across all samples, over 85 million sorted cells were examined.

On this clone itself: No antigen is known for it.

Every bit of the isolated RNA underwent reverse transcription, so sequencing read expressed TCRB transcripts. Method: immunoSEQ multiplex PCR; TCRdb's copy keeps in-frame clones and lacks some. The sample carries 850,000 to 900,000 clones, roughly a sixth recorded once. Deletions cut 4 bases from V and 1 base from J, with 7 bases between. This CDR3 is built from 13 residues. CDR1 MNHNS and CDR2 SASEGT come from the germline V gene. Overall study findings and caveats: Still unanswered here is whether HLA type influences TCRB rearrangement. All four CD4+ subsets from Type 1 diabetes patients carried moderately but significantly shorter TCRB CDR3s.

The clonotype originates from a woman under 30 in good health. The sample consisted of naive CD4+ T cells from blood. The rearrangement uses TRBV6-1 and TRBJ1-1; D may be TRBD1 (6 bases). The CDR3 DNA reads TGTGCCAGCAGTGGCAGGGGGAACACTGAAGCTTTCTTT. Translating it yields CASSGRGNTEAFF.